The next 23 T cell receptor beta chains were all read from a single sample in a study of long-term antiretroviral therapy in people with HIV. At survey level, the immunoSEQ assay was run in its v3.0 version. Repertoires were generated with immunoSEQ multiplex PCR, while TCRdb's copy carries only in-frame clones and drops some. Seen here are tens of thousands of clones, about 88% observed once, and the top ten hold roughly 1%. The source was unsorted PBMCs, collected 2 years after starting antiretroviral therapy. All receptors derive from a man aged 45-65 years with HIV.

This clone has just a few counts. V is TRBV19 and J is TRBJ1-1, with no clear D. Germline V gene data show CDR1 as LNHDA and CDR2 as SQIVND (reference sequence). CDR3 length equals 12 residues. V was shortened by 3 bases and J by 7 bases, with 9 bases between the two germline ends. The CDR3 bases are TGTGCCAGTAGTATCGGCGGAGTTGAAGCTTTCTTT. It yields the protein CASSIGGVEAFF. Drawing the rest from reference TRBV19 and TRBJ1-1, the complete variable domain is DGGITQSPKYLFRKEGQNVTLSCEQNLNHDAMYWYRQDPGQGLRLIYYSQIVNDFQKGDIAEGYSVSREKKESFPLTVTSAQKNPTAFYLCASSIGGVEAFFGQGTRLTVV.

The chain recombines TRBV28 with TRBJ2-5; TRBD1 matches at 7 bases. The CDR3 loop spans 14 amino acids. Losses at the gene ends were 2 bases for V and 1 base for J; bases not matched to a gene: 1. CDR1 and CDR2 from the germline V gene are MDHEN and SYDVKM. The CDR3 sequence: CASSLTGVQETQYF. The CDR3, as DNA: TGTGCCAGCAGTTTAACAGGGGTCCAAGAGACCCAGTACTTC. The full variable domain, with the rest looked up from reference TRBV28 and TRBJ2-5, is DVKVTQSSRYLVKRTGEKVFLECVQDMDHENMFWYRQDPGLGLRLIYFSYDVKMKEKGDIPEGYSVSREKKERFSLILESASTNQTSMYLCASSLTGVQETQYFGPGTRLLVL.

There are a few counts of this clone. The gene calls are TRBV6-1 and TRBJ1-2; D is ambiguous. Germline CDR1 is MNHNS and CDR2 is SASEGT. V lost 4 bases, J lost 2 bases, and 8 bases lay in between. The CDR3 runs to 13 residues. As DNA, the CDR3 is TGTGCCAGCAGTGCGACGGAAAACTATGGCTACACCTTC. Its protein is CASSATENYGYTF.

The rearrangement links TRBV2 to TRBJ1-1; possible D gene TRBD1, 5 bases. The CDR3 is made up of 16 amino acids. V lost 4 bases and J 0 bases, leaving 15 bases between the germline ends. Germline assignment: CDR1 SNHLY and CDR2 FYNNEI. DNA of the CDR3: TGTGCCAGCAGTGGGCAGGGAGGTAGGATGAACACTGAAGCTTTCTTT. This gives the protein CASSGQGGRMNTEAFF.

This chain uses TRBV19 with TRBJ1-4; D is undetermined. The germline V gene has CDR1 LNHDA and CDR2 SQIVND (reference sequence). V lost 6 bases and J 8 bases, leaving 10 bases between the germline ends. The length of the CDR3 is 12 residues. The CDR3 reads CASRRRGEKLFF. CDR3 DNA: TGTGCCAGTAGACGGAGAGGGGAAAAACTGTTTTTT.

The chain couples TRBV19 to TRBJ1-1; D gene uncertain. V dropped 5 bases and J dropped 7 bases, with 14 bases sitting between them. CDR1 is LNHDA and CDR2 is SQIVND in the germline V gene (reference sequence). This CDR3 spans 13 amino acids. Here the CDR3 reads CASSPGSNVEAFF. In DNA, the CDR3 is TGTGCCAGTAGTCCCGGGTCGAACGTTGAAGCTTTCTTT. Combining the CDR3 with reference TRBV19 and TRBJ1-1 gives the whole variable domain DGGITQSPKYLFRKEGQNVTLSCEQNLNHDAMYWYRQDPGQGLRLIYYSQIVNDFQKGDIAEGYSVSREKKESFPLTVTSAQKNPTAFYLCASSPGSNVEAFFGQGTRLTVV.

The V and J genes are TRBV2 and TRBJ2-3, with 9 bases lining up with TRBD1. V trimming: 3 bases; J trimming: 3 bases; junction bases outside the gene matches: 10. The CDR3 is made up of 17 amino acids. CDR1 is SNHLY and CDR2 is FYNNEI in the germline V gene. The CDR3 DNA is TGTGCCAGCAGTGAGTGGTCTTCCGGACAGGGGACAGATACGCAGTATTTT. It encodes CASSEWSSGQGTDTQYF.

This sequence joins TRBV19 and TRBJ2-1, with 7 bases fitting TRBD1. V shed 8 bases and J 4 bases; nucleotides not matched to a gene: 11. The germline gives CDR1 LNHDA, CDR2 SQIVND (reference sequence). The CDR3 runs 15 residues. CDR3 coding DNA: TGTGCCAGTCGAAGTGAAGGACAGGAATACAATGAGCAGTTCTTC. This translates into CASRSEGQEYNEQFF. Supplemented by reference TRBV19 and TRBJ2-1, the full variable domain reads DGGITQSPKYLFRKEGQNVTLSCEQNLNHDAMYWYRQDPGQGLRLIYYSQIVNDFQKGDIAEGYSVSREKKESFPLTVTSAQKNPTAFYLCASRSEGQEYNEQFFGPGTRLTVL.

V usage is TRBV2 and J usage is TRBJ1-6; TRBD1 agrees at 7 bases. Looked up from germline, CDR1 is SNHLY and CDR2 is FYNNEI. V lost 10 bases to trimming and J lost 6 bases; unmatched junction nucleotides: 9. The length of the CDR3 is 14 residues. CDR3 nucleotide sequence: TGTGCCACATCCGGGACAGCGTCTAATTCACCCCTCCACTTT. This encodes CATSGTASNSPLHF. The full variable domain, in which reference TRBV2 and TRBJ1-6 provide the parts outside the CDR3, is EPEVTQTPSHQVTQMGQEVILRCVPISNHLYFYWYRQILGQKVEFLVSFYNNEISEKSEIFDDQFSVERPDGSNFTLKIRSTKLEDSAMYFCATSGTASNSPLHFGNGTRLTVT.

The rearrangement links TRBV7-2 to TRBJ2-5; D may be TRBD2 (6 bases). The CDR3 totals 13 residues. Germline-derived CDR1 and CDR2 are SGHTA and FQGNSA. V dropped 4 bases and J dropped 1 base, with 7 bases sitting between them. The CDR3 DNA follows: TGTGCCAGCAGCTGGGGACTCCAAGAGACCCAGTACTTC. As protein: CASSWGLQETQYF.

V is TRBV5-1 and J is TRBJ2-3; D is unclear. V was clipped by 1 base and J by 0 bases, with 9 bases between them. Germline V lookup: CDR1 SGHRS, CDR2 YFSETQ. The CDR3 contains 15 residues. The CDR3 sequence is CASSLNVASTDTQYF. CDR3 nucleotides: TGCGCCAGCAGCTTGAACGTCGCTAGCACAGATACGCAGTATTTT. Full variable domain (outside the CDR3, taken from reference TRBV5-1 and TRBJ2-3): KAGVTQTPRYLIKTRGQQVTLSCSPISGHRSVSWYQQTPGQGLQFLFEYFSETQRNKGNFPGRFSGRQFSNSRSEMNVSTLELGDSALYLCASSLNVASTDTQYFGPGTRLTVL.

The V call is TRBV11-2, the J call TRBJ2-3, with D possibly being TRBD1 or TRBD2 (5 bases each). CDR3 length: 17 amino acids. The germline V gene encodes CDR1 SGHAT and CDR2 FQNNGV. V was cut by 2 bases and J by 0 bases, with 15 bases left in between. The CDR3 bases are TGTGCCAGCAGCTTAAACTTCGGGACCCCTAGCACAGATACGCAGTATTTT. Protein: CASSLNFGTPSTDTQYF.

This rearrangement joins TRBV9 to TRBJ2-7, with D possibly matching TRBD2 (6 bases). Germline assignment: CDR1 SGDLS and CDR2 YYNGEE. V lost 0 bases, J lost 2 bases, and 9 bases lay in between. CDR3 size: 14 residues. The CDR3 DNA is TGTGCCAGCAGCGTAGTGGAGGGGCCCTACGAGCAGTACTTC. This translates into CASSVVEGPYEQYF.

J is TRBJ2-1 and V is TRBV4-1; no firm D call. Trimming removed 0 bases from V and 6 bases from J, with 12 bases in between. This CDR3 is built from 15 residues. The germline V gene has CDR1 MGHRA and CDR2 YSYEKL. The CDR3 nucleotides read TGCGCCAGCAGCCAAGAGTCCGCGGCTTCCAATGAGCAGTTCTTC. Its translation: CASSQESAASNEQFF.

The chain uses TRBV5-1 and TRBJ1-2, with a tentative D call TRBD1 (5 bases). This CDR3 comprises 12 residues. Between the trimmed V and J ends, which lost 4 bases and 8 bases, there was a span of 12 bases. Germline CDR1 SGHRS, CDR2 YFSETQ. CDR3: CASSGGTWGYTF. CDR3 coding DNA: TGCGCCAGCAGCGGCGGGACTTGGGGCTACACCTTC.

The chain recombines TRBV19 with TRBJ1-4; tentatively, D is TRBD1 (5 bases). CDR1 is LNHDA and CDR2 is SQIVND in the germline V gene (reference sequence). CDR3 length equals 14 residues. V lost 5 bases to trimming and J lost 5 bases, with 12 bases between them. CDR3 nucleotides: TGTGCCAGTAGTTCGTCGGCAGGGAATGAAAAACTGTTTTTT. Its translation: CASSSSAGNEKLFF. Complete variable domain (other parts from reference TRBV19 and TRBJ1-4): DGGITQSPKYLFRKEGQNVTLSCEQNLNHDAMYWYRQDPGQGLRLIYYSQIVNDFQKGDIAEGYSVSREKKESFPLTVTSAQKNPTAFYLCASSSSAGNEKLFFGSGTQLSVL.

The gene calls are TRBV5-6 and TRBJ2-4, with 8 nucleotides matching TRBD2. Per germline, CDR1 SGHDT and CDR2 YYEEEE. With V trimmed by 6 bases and J by 2 bases, 16 bases remained unmatched. The CDR3 totals 18 residues. CDR3 sequence reads: CASKQAGDNPMTKNIQYF. In DNA form, the CDR3 reads TGTGCCAGCAAGCAAGCGGGGGACAACCCTATGACCAAAAACATTCAGTACTTC.

This clone was counted a single time. The chain joins TRBV9 to TRBJ2-7, with 8 bases fitting TRBD1. V gave up 0 bases and J gave up 7 bases; unmatched junction bases: 3. Germline V lookup: CDR1 SGDLS, CDR2 YYNGEE. The CDR3 is made up of 13 amino acids. The CDR3 nucleotides are TGTGCCAGCAGCGTAGACAGGGACAGGGAGCAGTACTTC. It translates to CASSVDRDREQYF.

This sequence joins TRBV27 and TRBJ2-2, with D perhaps matching TRBD1 (6 bases). Per the germline V gene, CDR1 is MNHEY and CDR2 is SMNVEV (reference sequence). Trimming left V 6 bases short and J 6 bases short, with 17 bases between. This CDR3 comprises 15 residues. Here the CDR3 reads CASSPIPGAAGELFF. For the CDR3, the DNA is TGTGCCAGCAGCCCCATCCCAGGGGCGGCCGGGGAGCTGTTTTTT.

J is TRBJ2-4 and V is TRBV13, with D hard to call. Germline CDR1 and CDR2: PRHDT and FYEKMQ (reference sequence). V was pared by 3 bases and J by 0 bases, with 9 bases between. The CDR3 sequence is 15 residues long. The CDR3, as DNA: TGTGCCAGCAGCTTCCGCGCCCTAGCCAAAAACATTCAGTACTTC. Protein: CASSFRALAKNIQYF.

This clone was detected only a few times. V gene TRBV4-3 combines with J gene TRBJ2-7; a weak D match, TRBD1 (6 bases). Trimming shortened V by 5 bases and J by 0 bases, and 14 bases separated the two germline ends. Germline V lookup: CDR1 LGHNA, CDR2 YSLEER. The CDR3 contains 15 residues. CDR3 sequence: CASSTRDTSSYEQYF. In DNA form, the CDR3 reads TGCGCCAGCAGCACCCGGGACACTTCCTCCTACGAGCAGTACTTC.

The chain employs TRBV10-2 and TRBJ2-7; 7 bases map to TRBD1. The CDR3 sequence is 16 residues long. The V gene's germline CDR1 is WSHSY and CDR2 SAAADI. The J segment lost 0 bases and the V segment lost 6 bases, leaving 11 bases of the junction unmatched. The CDR3 loop reads CASRALGQDDSYEQYF. CDR3 DNA sequence: TGCGCCAGCAGAGCCCTTGGACAGGACGACTCCTACGAGCAGTACTTC.

The chain uses TRBV4-3 and TRBJ1-4, with TRBD1 identical over 8 bases. Germline CDR1 reads LGHNA; CDR2 reads YSLEER. The length of the CDR3 is 15 residues. Unmatched junction bases numbered 3, after V lost 0 bases and J lost 6 bases. CDR3 in DNA: TGCGCCAGCAGCCAAGACCCGGGACAGGATGAAAAACTGTTTTTT. It encodes CASSQDPGQDEKLFF.